The T cell receptor beta chain under discussion was sequenced for a study of CD8+ T cells in alopecia areata. Study background: For the treated group, dosing was oral tofacitinib at 5 to 10 mg twice daily. Affected scalp percentage gauged treated patients' severity. Treatment ran 6 to 18 months, with 6 months of follow-up afterward. Whole-study results and caveats: Higher clonality and more expanded CD8+ clones appeared in lesional than normal scalp.

As to treatment: oral pan-JAK inhibitor, 5-10 mg twice daily. Extracted RNA was reverse transcribed into cDNA, the sequencing template. The repertoire was sequenced with immunoSEQ multiplex PCR; TCRdb's copy has only in-frame clones and lacks some. This sample has around 170,000 clones, with 45% to 60% found just once. Germline lookup yields CDR1 SGHRS and CDR2 YFSETQ. The CDR3 contains 16 residues. V lost 2 bases, J lost 0 bases, and 14 bases lay in between. To note about this clone: The antigen remains undetermined.

This specimen consisted of CD8+ T cells sorted from blood, obtained between weeks 51 and 52, from a patient treated with tofacitinib. The sequence derives from a human donor with alopecia areata. This chain links TRBV5-1 with TRBJ1-1, with D tentatively TRBD1 (5 bases). For the CDR3, the DNA is TGCGCCAGCAGCTTCGGGGCGACGGGGCTGAACACTGAAGCTTTCTTT. It codes for CASSFGATGLNTEAFF.